Included here is one T cell receptor beta chain sequence, with context. The antigen remains unidentified. The CDR3 totals 17 residues. V was clipped by 2 bases and J by 4 bases; unmatched bases: 9. Germline-derived CDR1 and CDR2 are LGHNA and YNFKEQ. The PCR made use of 60 Vbeta and 13 Jbeta primers. The repertoire was sequenced with immunoSEQ multiplex PCR; TCRdb's copy has only in-frame clones and lacks some. This sample has 110,000 or so clones, with over 75% found just once. These data come from a study of cytomegalovirus exposure and HLA in healthy donors. Across the study: About four fifths of 300 to 450 genotyped donors fell in the Caucasian-associated ancestry cluster.

Broader study findings: As was reported, the classifier diagnosed cytomegalovirus status with high specificity and sensitivity. In a later analysis, TCR beta V- and J-gene trimming showed a link to a missense DCLRE1C variant. Analysis performed later showed TCR beta chains linked to HLA being more clonally expanded than equally common others.

Material for sequencing was PBMCs. The V call is TRBV4-2, the J call TRBJ1-3; 9 positions match TRBD1. The TCR comes from a woman aged 18-30 years in good health and CMV-seronegative. The CDR3 loop reads CASSQNIQGAGGNTIYF. As DNA, the CDR3 is TGTGCCAGCAGCCAAAATATACAGGGGGCTGGAGGAAACACCATATATTTT.